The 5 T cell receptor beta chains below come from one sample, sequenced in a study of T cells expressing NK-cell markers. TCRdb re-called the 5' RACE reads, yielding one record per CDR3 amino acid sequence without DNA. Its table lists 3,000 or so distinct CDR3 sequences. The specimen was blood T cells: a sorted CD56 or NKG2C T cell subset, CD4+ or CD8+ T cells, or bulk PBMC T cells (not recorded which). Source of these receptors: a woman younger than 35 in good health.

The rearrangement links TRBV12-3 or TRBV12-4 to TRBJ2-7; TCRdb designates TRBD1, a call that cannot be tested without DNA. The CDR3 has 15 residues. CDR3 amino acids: CASSPGGDVSYEQYF.

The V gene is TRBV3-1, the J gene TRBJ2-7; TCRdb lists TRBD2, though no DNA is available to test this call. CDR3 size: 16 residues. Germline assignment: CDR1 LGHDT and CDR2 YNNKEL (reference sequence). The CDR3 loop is CASSPYLAGGIYEQYF.

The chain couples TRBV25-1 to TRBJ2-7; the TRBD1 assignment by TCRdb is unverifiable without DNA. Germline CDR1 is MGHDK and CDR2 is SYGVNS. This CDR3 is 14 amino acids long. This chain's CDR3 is CASSIGTGSYEQYF.

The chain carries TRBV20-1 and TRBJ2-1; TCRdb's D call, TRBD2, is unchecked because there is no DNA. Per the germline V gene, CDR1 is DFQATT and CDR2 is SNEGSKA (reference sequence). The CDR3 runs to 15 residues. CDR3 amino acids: CSAPRLAVDNNEQFF.

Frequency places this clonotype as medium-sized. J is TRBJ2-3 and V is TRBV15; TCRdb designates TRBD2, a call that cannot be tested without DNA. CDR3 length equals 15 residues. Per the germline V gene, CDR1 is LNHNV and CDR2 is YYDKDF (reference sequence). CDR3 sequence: CATSRDAGGPDTQYF.